One and the same sample provided the 18 T cell receptor beta chains below, sequenced in a study of shared clonotypes between healthy human individuals. CD8 cells regarded as naive lacked CD45RO, were positively chosen for CCR7, and omitted terminally differentiated effector memory CD45RA+ cells. TCRdb's copy holds only in-frame clones and misses some; the assay was immunoSEQ multiplex PCR. The data show some 800,000 clones, about 91% seen once. The sample consisted of naive CD8+ T cells sorted from blood. All receptors derive from a young man in good health.

The chain combines TRBV4-1 with TRBJ2-2; 11 bases align to TRBD2. The CDR3 has 17 residues. V lost 0 bases to trimming and J lost 7 bases; unmatched junction nucleotides: 7. Germline V lookup: CDR1 MGHRA, CDR2 YSYEKL. The CDR3 spells CASSQDLGLAGGGELFF. Written as DNA, the CDR3 is TGCGCCAGCAGCCAAGATTTAGGGCTAGCGGGAGGCGGGGAGCTGTTTTTT.

This clone came up once. J is TRBJ2-3 and V is TRBV30, with D possibly called TRBD1 or TRBD2 (5 bases each). This CDR3 has 14 amino acids. V shed 4 bases and J shed 4 bases, with 15 bases lying between them. Germline assignment: CDR1 GTSNPN and CDR2 SVGIG (reference sequence). CDR3 residues: CAWNLGVLADTQYF. The CDR3 DNA reads as TGTGCCTGGAATTTGGGGGTTCTTGCAGATACGCAGTATTTT. Full variable domain (remainder filled in from reference TRBV30 and TRBJ2-3): SQTIHQWPATLVQPVGSPLSLECTVEGTSNPNLYWYRQAAGRGLQLLFYSVGIGQISSEVPQNLSASRPQDRQFILSSKKLLLSDSGFYLCAWNLGVLADTQYFGPGTRLTVL.

This clone was observed a few times. The CDR3 sequence: CASSSLAGGPTGELFF. CDR3 DNA: TGTGCCAGCAGCTCCCTAGCGGGAGGGCCCACCGGGGAGCTGTTTTTT. The chain links TRBV13 to TRBJ2-2; TRBD2 aligns across 12 bases. The germline gives CDR1 PRHDT, CDR2 FYEKMQ (reference sequence). The junction had 4 bases not matched to a gene; V was cut back by 4 bases and J by 4 bases. This CDR3 is built from 16 residues.

The chain recombines TRBV7-6 with TRBJ2-4; D unresolved. The CDR3 has 16 residues. The V gene lost 5 bases and the J gene lost 0 bases, with 14 bases spanning the gap. The germline CDR1 and CDR2 sequences are SGHVS and FNYEAQ. As DNA, the CDR3 is TGTGCCAGCAGCCCTCAAGGTGGCCCAGCCAAAAACATTCAGTACTTC. It codes for CASSPQGGPAKNIQYF.

The rearrangement links TRBV7-2 to TRBJ2-7; maybe TRBD2 (5 bases). Trimming stripped 0 bases from V and 6 bases from J, with 12 bases between. The CDR3 totals 14 residues. The germline V gene has CDR1 SGHTA and CDR2 FQGNSA. The CDR3 loop is CASSLAERQIEQYF. CDR3 nucleotide sequence: TGTGCCAGCAGCTTAGCGGAGCGGCAAATCGAGCAGTACTTC.

This clone was observed a few times. The CDR3 DNA sequence: TGTGCCAGCAGCTTAGAGGCAGCTAGCAATCAGCCCCAGCATTTT. Its translation is CASSLEAASNQPQHF. The gene calls are TRBV7-8 and TRBJ1-5; D gene unclear. The CDR3 contains 15 residues. The V gene lost 1 base and the J gene lost 0 bases, with 7 bases spanning the gap. Per the germline V gene, CDR1 is SGHVS and CDR2 is FQNEAQ.

This chain links TRBV27 with TRBJ1-5; the D gene is possibly TRBD1 (5 bases). Trimming took 3 bases from V and 3 from J, leaving 9 bases between them. The CDR3 runs to 14 residues. From germline, CDR1 is MNHEY and CDR2 SMNVEV (reference sequence). CDR3 DNA: TGTGCCAGCAGTTTGGGGGGATTCAATCAGCCCCAGCATTTT. Translated, it gives CASSLGGFNQPQHF.

This clone occurred once. V usage is TRBV7-9 and J usage is TRBJ2-3, with 10 bases matching TRBD2. Germline loops: CDR1 SEHNR, CDR2 FQNEAQ (reference sequence). The CDR3 totals 16 residues. The junction had 7 bases not matched to a gene; V was cut back by 5 bases and J by 2 bases. CDR3 DNA: TGTGCCAGCAGCCCCTGGACTAGCGGTCTCACAGATACGCAGTATTTT. It yields the protein CASSPWTSGLTDTQYF. Based on the CDR3 plus reference TRBV7-9 and TRBJ2-3, the full variable domain is DTGVSQNPRHKITKRGQNVTFRCDPISEHNRLYWYRQTLGQGPEFLTYFQNEAQLEKSRLLSDRFSAERPKGSFSTLEIQRTEQGDSAMYLCASSPWTSGLTDTQYFGPGTRLTVL.

This clone was picked up one time. This chain uses TRBV27 with TRBJ2-6; D may be TRBD1 (6 bases). This CDR3 is built from 16 residues. Germline V gene lookup returns CDR1 MNHEY and CDR2 SMNVEV (reference sequence). The germline V and J ends were trimmed by 5 bases and 2 bases, with 13 bases remaining between them. The CDR3 region is CASSPNYRAGANVLTF. The CDR3 DNA follows: TGTGCCAGCAGTCCAAACTACAGGGCTGGGGCCAACGTCCTGACTTTC.

As for this clone: Since a much larger clone is just one base distant, this may be a read error. V and J are TRBV27 and TRBJ2-1, with D perhaps given as TRBD1 or TRBD2 (5 bases each). Trimming left V 8 bases short and J 5 bases short, with 7 bases between. Germline loops: CDR1 MNHEY, CDR2 SMNVEV (reference sequence). This CDR3 contains 11 residues. The CDR3 region is CASGTNNEQFF. The CDR3 nucleotides read TGTGCCAGCGGGACCAACAATGAGCAGTTCTTC.

J is TRBJ2-5 and V is TRBV2, with D perhaps matching TRBD2 (6 bases). V lost 9 bases, J lost 0 bases, and 14 bases lay in between. Germline-derived CDR1 and CDR2 are SNHLY and FYNNEI. The CDR3 is made up of 14 amino acids. This CDR3 reads CASNHRDYQETQYF. CDR3 in DNA: TGTGCCAGTAACCACCGGGACTACCAAGAGACCCAGTACTTC.

The rearrangement uses TRBV7-2 and TRBJ2-3; TRBD1 agrees at 7 bases. V was clipped by 1 base and J by 0 bases; unmatched bases: 1. This CDR3 has 15 residues. Germline V gene data show CDR1 as SGHTA and CDR2 as FQGNSA. CDR3 coding DNA: TGTGCCAGCAGCTTAGGGGACAGAAGCACAGATACGCAGTATTTT. This codes for CASSLGDRSTDTQYF.

The CDR3 reads CASSVSTRDRTSYEQYF. The DNA for the CDR3 is TGTGCCAGCAGCGTATCGACCCGGGACAGGACTTCCTACGAGCAGTACTTC. The rearrangement uses TRBV28 and TRBJ2-7, with 8 bases that match TRBD1. With V trimmed by 6 bases and J by 1 base, 14 bases remained unmatched. The CDR3 has 17 amino acids. Germline CDR1 is MDHEN and CDR2 is SYDVKM.

CDR3 nucleotide sequence: TGTGCCAGCAGCTCAATGGCGGAGCAGTACTTC. Translation: CASSSMAEQYF. The rearrangement uses TRBV7-9 and TRBJ2-7; D remains ambiguous. CDR1 and CDR2 from the germline V gene are SEHNR and FQNEAQ (reference sequence). The CDR3 consists of 11 residues. V lost 4 bases and J 7 bases, leaving 8 bases between the germline ends.

The chain joins TRBV27 to TRBJ2-7; 8 nucleotides align to TRBD1. CDR3 length: 16 amino acids. V lost 5 bases to trimming and J lost 3 bases; unmatched junction nucleotides: 12. Germline V gene data show CDR1 as MNHEY and CDR2 as SMNVEV (reference sequence). The CDR3 region is CASSHRPADRVYEQYF. The CDR3 DNA reads as TGTGCCAGCAGTCACCGGCCCGCGGACAGGGTCTACGAGCAGTACTTC.

The rearrangement uses TRBV9 and TRBJ2-1, with 10 bases lining up with TRBD2. CDR3 size: 18 residues. The germline CDR1 and CDR2 sequences are SGDLS and YYNGEE. V lost 0 bases and J lost 7; bases outside the gene matches: 13. The CDR3 here is CASSVEGSGRAGGNEQFF. The CDR3 nucleotides are TGTGCCAGCAGCGTAGAGGGGAGCGGGAGGGCCGGAGGGAATGAGCAGTTCTTC.

In DNA form, the CDR3 reads TGTGCCAGCAGTATCCATAGCGGGAGCTCCTACAATGAGCAGTTCTTC. Amino acid sequence: CASSIHSGSSYNEQFF. The rearrangement joins TRBV28 to TRBJ2-1; TRBD2 matches 9 bases. The CDR3 has 16 amino acids. Trimming at V came to 5 bases and at J to 0 bases, leaving 5 bases not matched to a gene. CDR1 and CDR2 from the germline V gene are MDHEN and SYDVKM.

V is TRBV10-3 and J is TRBJ1-2, with D possibly matching TRBD1 (6 bases). CDR1 and CDR2 (germline): ENHRY, SYGVKD. V was clipped by 11 bases and J by 8 bases, with 24 bases between them. The CDR3 totals 14 residues. The CDR3, as DNA: TGTGCCTCCGCCGGAGGGGGAGTCGAAAAAGGCTACACCTTC. Translating it yields CASAGGGVEKGYTF.